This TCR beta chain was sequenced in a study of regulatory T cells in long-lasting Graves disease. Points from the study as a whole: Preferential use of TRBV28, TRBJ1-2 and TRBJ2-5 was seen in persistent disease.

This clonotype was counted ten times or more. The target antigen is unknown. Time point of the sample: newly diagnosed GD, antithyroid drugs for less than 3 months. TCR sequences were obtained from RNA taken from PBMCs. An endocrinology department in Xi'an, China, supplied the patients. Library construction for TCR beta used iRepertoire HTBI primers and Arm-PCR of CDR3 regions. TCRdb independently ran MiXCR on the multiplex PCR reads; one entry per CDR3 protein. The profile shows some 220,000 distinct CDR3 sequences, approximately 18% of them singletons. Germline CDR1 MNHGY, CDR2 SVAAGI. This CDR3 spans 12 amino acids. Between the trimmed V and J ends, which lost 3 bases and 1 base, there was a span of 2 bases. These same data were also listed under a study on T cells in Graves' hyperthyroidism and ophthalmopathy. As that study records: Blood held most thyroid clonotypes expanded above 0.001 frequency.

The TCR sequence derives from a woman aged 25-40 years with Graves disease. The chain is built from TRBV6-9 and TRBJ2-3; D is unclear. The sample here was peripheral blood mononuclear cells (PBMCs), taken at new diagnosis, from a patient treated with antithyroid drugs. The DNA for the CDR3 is TGTGCCAGCAGTTACGGCACAGATACGCAGTATTTT. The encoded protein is CASSYGTDTQYF.